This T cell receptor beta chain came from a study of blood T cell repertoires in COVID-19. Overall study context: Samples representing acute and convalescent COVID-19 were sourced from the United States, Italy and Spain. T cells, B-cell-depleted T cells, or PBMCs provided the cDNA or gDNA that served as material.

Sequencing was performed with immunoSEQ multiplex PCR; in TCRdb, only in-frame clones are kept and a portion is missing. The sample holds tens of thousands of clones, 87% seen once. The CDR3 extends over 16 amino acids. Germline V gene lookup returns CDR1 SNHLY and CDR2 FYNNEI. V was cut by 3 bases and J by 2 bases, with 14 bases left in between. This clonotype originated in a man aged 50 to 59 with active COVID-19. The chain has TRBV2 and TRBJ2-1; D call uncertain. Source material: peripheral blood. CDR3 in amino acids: CASSDSGWVTYNEQFF. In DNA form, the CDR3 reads TGTGCCAGCAGTGACTCAGGTTGGGTAACCTACAATGAGCAGTTCTTC.